This passage covers 32 T cell receptor beta chains from one sample sequenced in a study of cytomegalovirus exposure and HLA in healthy donors. Vbeta (60) and Jbeta (13) primers were used in the PCR. Sequencing was performed with immunoSEQ multiplex PCR; in TCRdb, only in-frame clones are kept and a portion is missing. Here the sample spans under 85,000 clones, roughly 70% being singletons. The specimen sequenced was PBMCs. Source of these receptors: a woman aged 25 to 39 in good health and CMV-seronegative.

A few counts support this clone. The CDR3 spells CASSSGASGGPTDTQYF. The DNA of the CDR3 is TGTGCCAGCAGCTCTGGGGCTAGCGGGGGGCCCACAGATACGCAGTATTTT. The chain recombines TRBV7-3 with TRBJ2-3, with 11 bases identical to TRBD2. This CDR3 region has 17 residues. The junction had 8 bases not matched to a gene; V was cut back by 4 bases and J by 2 bases. Germline-derived CDR1 and CDR2 are SGHTA and FQGTGA.

The chain links TRBV19 to TRBJ1-2; D uncertain. The V end lost 0 bases, the J end lost 2 bases, and 7 bases lay between the germline ends. This CDR3 is 14 amino acids long. Germline values: CDR1 LNHDA, CDR2 SQIVND (reference sequence). The CDR3 loop is CASSIETSNYGYTF. The CDR3 region has the DNA TGTGCCAGTAGTATAGAGACATCCAACTATGGCTACACCTTC.

The rearrangement joins TRBV6-6 to TRBJ2-3; perhaps TRBD2 as D (6 bases). The germline V and J ends were trimmed by 6 bases and 4 bases, with 14 bases remaining between them. There are 14 residues in the CDR3. Germline V lookup: CDR1 MNHNY, CDR2 SVGAGI (reference sequence). CDR3 in DNA: TGTGCCAGCAGGCCTTTTACTAGCTCAGATACGCAGTATTTT. Translation gives CASRPFTSSDTQYF.

CDR3 amino acids: CASSHRGGTNEQFF. CDR3 DNA sequence: TGTGCCAGTAGTCACAGGGGCGGTACGAATGAGCAGTTCTTC. V is TRBV19 and J is TRBJ2-1, with 7 bases matching TRBD1. With V trimmed by 5 bases and J by 7 bases, 8 bases remained unmatched. The CDR3 length is 14 residues. CDR1 and CDR2 (germline): LNHDA, SQIVND (reference sequence).

This clone has a handful of counts. The chain has TRBV2 and TRBJ1-2; TRBD1 aligns across 8 bases. The junction had 1 base not matched to a gene; V was cut back by 7 bases and J by 0 bases. Per the germline V gene, CDR1 is SNHLY and CDR2 is FYNNEI. The CDR3 length is 13 residues. The CDR3 here is CASMGQANYGYTF. CDR3 in DNA: TGTGCCAGCATGGGACAGGCTAACTATGGCTACACCTTC.

The table lists this clone with a count of one. This chain joins TRBV5-6 and TRBJ2-3; the D is unclear. V lost 2 bases to trimming and J lost 5 bases, with 15 bases between them. The CDR3 is made up of 15 amino acids. The germline CDR1 and CDR2 sequences are SGHDT and YYEEEE. The CDR3 DNA follows: TGTGCCAGCAGCTTCGGTACAGTAATAGGAGATACGCAGTATTTT. Protein: CASSFGTVIGDTQYF.

This chain connects TRBV29-1 to TRBJ2-5, with TRBD1 matching 9 bases. The J call may be in error: the DNA end matches TRBJ2-7 better. The CDR3 consists of 13 residues. The germline gives CDR1 SQVTM, CDR2 ANQGSEA. The CDR3 DNA follows: TGCAGCGTCGCCGGGACAGGGTACTACGAGCAGTACTTC. Its translation is CSVAGTGYYEQYF.

The rearrangement links TRBV5-5 to TRBJ2-7; perhaps TRBD2 as D (5 bases). The germline V gene has CDR1 SGHKS and CDR2 YYEKEE (reference sequence). Trimming removed 3 bases at V and 0 bases at J, with 13 bases between. This CDR3 region has 15 residues. The CDR3 is CASSSTRRSSYEQYF. The CDR3 coding sequence is TGTGCCAGCAGCTCAACTCGGAGGAGCTCCTACGAGCAGTACTTC.

The J gene is TRBJ2-7, the V gene TRBV4-3; TRBD2 matches at 7 bases. The CDR3 runs to 17 residues. J gave up 3 bases and V 0 bases, and 11 bases lay outside the gene matches. Per germline, CDR1 LGHNA and CDR2 YSLEER. DNA of the CDR3: TGCGCCAGCAGCCAAGATATTGGTCGGGGGGTCGGCTACGAGCAGTACTTC. Translated: CASSQDIGRGVGYEQYF.

The chain combines TRBV4-2 with TRBJ1-2; tentatively, D is TRBD1 (5 bases). The CDR3 covers 15 residues. Germline CDR1 LGHNA, CDR2 YNFKEQ. Deletions cut 0 bases from V and 3 bases from J, with 11 bases between. CDR3 in amino acids: CASSQEGGRDYGYTF. The CDR3 DNA reads as TGTGCCAGCAGCCAAGAGGGAGGCAGGGACTATGGCTACACCTTC.

This clone is medium-sized (0.01 to 0.1%) by share. The V call is TRBV4-3, the J call TRBJ2-1; 7 positions agree with TRBD2. Germline lookup yields CDR1 LGHNA and CDR2 YSLEER. This CDR3 is built from 15 residues. The J segment lost 0 bases and the V segment lost 3 bases, leaving 2 bases of the junction unmatched. The CDR3 is CASSHRGSSYNEQFF. In DNA form, the CDR3 reads TGCGCCAGCAGCCACCGCGGGAGCTCCTACAATGAGCAGTTCTTC.

This clone showed up just once. The chain uses TRBV5-6 and TRBJ2-3, with D perhaps matching TRBD1 (6 bases). This CDR3 has 17 amino acids. V gave up 4 bases and J gave up 5 bases, with 23 bases separating them. In germline, CDR1 is SGHDT, CDR2 YYEEEE. The CDR3 is CASSTFPGQLGVDTQYF. The DNA for the CDR3 is TGTGCCAGCAGCACCTTCCCGGGACAACTCGGAGTAGATACGCAGTATTTT.

The J gene is TRBJ1-4, the V gene TRBV7-9, with D maybe TRBD1 (6 bases). V was pared by 5 bases and J by 8 bases, with 15 bases between. Germline V gives CDR1 SEHNR, CDR2 FQNEAQ (reference sequence). The CDR3 contains 14 residues. The CDR3 sequence is CASSPPTGTEKLFF. DNA of the CDR3: TGTGCCAGCAGCCCGCCAACAGGGACCGAAAAACTGTTTTTT.

This clone has just a few counts. This chain joins TRBV28 and TRBJ2-7; D uncertain. CDR1 MDHEN and CDR2 SYDVKM come from the germline V gene. The CDR3 covers 13 residues. V lost 7 bases and J 1 base, leaving 11 bases between the germline ends. The CDR3 spells CASTPTRSYEQYF. The CDR3 nucleotides are TGTGCCAGCACCCCGACTCGTTCCTACGAGCAGTACTTC.

The chain employs TRBV21-1 and TRBJ2-5; the tabulated D call, TRBD1, remains unverified against the DNA. TRBV21-1 has pseudogene status. This CDR3 contains 15 residues. The CDR3 coding sequence is TGTGCCAGCAGTCCAGGGGGGACCCAACAAGAGACCCAGTACTTC. Its protein product is CASSPGGTQQETQYF.

The chain is built from TRBV15 and TRBJ1-5; D is unresolved. V lost 7 bases, J lost 2 bases, and 18 bases lay in between. Germline V gives CDR1 LNHNV, CDR2 YYDKDF (reference sequence). The CDR3 contains 16 residues. This CDR3 reads CATTAQDRRGNQPQHF. The CDR3 DNA reads as TGTGCCACCACGGCGCAAGATCGGAGGGGCAATCAGCCCCAGCATTTT.

This clone has more than one count but fewer than ten. The chain links TRBV4-3 to TRBJ1-5, with 8 positions matching TRBD1. This CDR3 is built from 16 residues. The ends lost 4 bases at V and 0 bases at J; junction bases unmatched: 5. Germline V gives CDR1 LGHNA, CDR2 YSLEER. The CDR3 loop is CASSRNRGFSNQPQHF. Written as DNA, the CDR3 is TGCGCCAGCAGCCGAAACAGGGGGTTTAGCAATCAGCCCCAGCATTTT.

J is TRBJ1-3 and V is TRBV9; TRBD1 matches 7 bases. With 6 bases clipped from V and 0 bases from J, the junction kept 6 bases outside the gene matches. CDR1 is SGDLS, CDR2 YYNGEE, per germline. This CDR3 comprises 15 residues. CDR3 amino acids: CASNLGQASGNTIYF. CDR3 DNA sequence: TGTGCCAGCAACCTTGGACAGGCCTCTGGAAACACCATATATTTT.

This rearrangement joins TRBV7-6 to TRBJ1-5; no reliable D call. The V gene lost 6 bases and the J gene lost 1 base, with 13 bases spanning the gap. This CDR3 is 15 amino acids long. Germline V gene data show CDR1 as SGHVS and CDR2 as FNYEAQ. The CDR3 DNA follows: TGTGCCAGCAGTCTGGAGGTGGGGAGCAATCAGCCCCAGCATTTT. As protein: CASSLEVGSNQPQHF.

This clone was observed a few times. The chain links TRBV5-6 to TRBJ1-1; D gene unclear. Trimming removed 5 bases from V and 4 bases from J, with 12 bases in between. CDR3 length: 13 amino acids. From germline, CDR1 is SGHDT and CDR2 YYEEEE. The CDR3 sequence: CASRMAGSTEAFF. CDR3 coding DNA: TGTGCCAGCAGGATGGCGGGGTCCACTGAAGCTTTCTTT.

The chain has TRBV25-1 and TRBJ1-6, with D unclear. Trimming removed 4 bases from V and 8 bases from J, with 6 bases in between. Germline V gene lookup returns CDR1 MGHDK and CDR2 SYGVNS. This CDR3 spans 12 amino acids. CDR3 nucleotides: TGTGCCAGCAGTGTCCCGGATTCACCCCTCCACTTT. Amino acids: CASSVPDSPLHF.

The CDR3 sequence: CASSTRQGTGGYTF. The CDR3 nucleotides are TGTGCCAGCAGCACCCGACAGGGGACGGGTGGCTACACCTTC. The chain uses TRBV7-9 and TRBJ1-2, with 8 bases identical to TRBD1. The V segment lost 5 bases and the J segment 7 bases; nucleotides outside the gene matches: 9. From germline, CDR1 is SEHNR and CDR2 FQNEAQ (reference sequence). The CDR3 spans 14 residues.

This clone was counted only a few times. The genes are TRBV5-1 and TRBJ1-1, with a possible D match to TRBD1 (5 bases). CDR1 and CDR2 (germline): SGHRS, YFSETQ. The CDR3 is made up of 13 amino acids. The V gene lost 0 bases and the J gene lost 5 bases, with 8 bases spanning the gap. The CDR3 sequence is CASSLGGGTEAFF. The CDR3 bases are TGCGCCAGCAGCTTGGGGGGGGGAACTGAAGCTTTCTTT.

This clone rates as medium-sized. CDR3 DNA sequence: TGCGCCAGCAGGAGCAGGGATAACACTGAAGCTTTCTTT. This gives the protein CASRSRDNTEAFF. The V call is TRBV10-1, the J call TRBJ1-1; the D gene is possibly TRBD1 (5 bases). Trimming pared 6 bases from V and 2 bases from J, leaving 10 bases between. Germline CDR1 and CDR2: WNHNN and SYGVQD (reference sequence). The CDR3 has 13 residues.

The V gene is TRBV29-1, the J gene TRBJ1-2; 7 bases line up with TRBD1. The length of the CDR3 is 11 residues. CDR1 and CDR2 from the germline V gene are SQVTM and ANQGSEA. Trimming at V came to 6 bases and at J to 6 bases, leaving 4 bases not matched to a gene. CDR3 region: CSVDRDDGYTF. CDR3 bases: TGCAGCGTAGACAGGGATGATGGCTACACCTTC. Supplemented by reference TRBV29-1 and TRBJ1-2, the full variable domain reads SAVISQKPSRDICQRGTSLTIQCQVDSQVTMMFWYRQQPGQSLTLIATANQGSEATYESGFVIDKFPISRPNLTFSTLTVSNMSPEDSSIYLCSVDRDDGYTFGSGTRLTVV.

The V call is TRBV21-1, the J call TRBJ1-3; the table's D gene call, TRBD1, was not cross checked with the DNA. TRBV21-1 is noted as a pseudogene. The CDR3 loop spans 18 amino acids. The CDR3 DNA reads as TGTGCCAGCAGCAAGGGCAGGGGGTGGCTTTACTCTGGAAACACCATATATTTT. Its translation: CASSKGRGWLYSGNTIYF.

V and J are TRBV7-3 and TRBJ2-2; 8 bases map to TRBD1. Germline-derived CDR1 and CDR2 are SGHTA and FQGTGA. The CDR3 runs 14 residues. The V and J ends lost 2 bases and 8 bases, in that order; junction bases with no gene match: 4. This chain's CDR3 is CASSLDRGEGELFF. As DNA, the CDR3 is TGTGCCAGCAGCTTAGACAGGGGAGAAGGGGAGCTGTTTTTT.

This clone was seen a handful of times. V and J are TRBV4-1 and TRBJ2-1, with D possibly TRBD2 on 6 matching bases. The CDR3 consists of 15 residues. Trimming pared 0 bases from V and 1 base from J, leaving 7 bases between. CDR1 and CDR2 from the germline V gene are MGHRA and YSYEKL. The CDR3 loop is CASSQDGTSYNEQFF. The CDR3 nucleotides read TGCGCCAGCAGCCAAGATGGGACTTCCTACAATGAGCAGTTCTTC.

By frequency in the sample, this clone is medium-sized. This chain joins TRBV4-1 and TRBJ1-1; TRBD1 is a possible D gene (5 bases). This CDR3 has 17 residues. V lost 2 bases and J 1 base, leaving 17 bases between the germline ends. The germline gives CDR1 MGHRA, CDR2 YSYEKL. CDR3 protein: CASSQSPGLSGNTEAFF. The CDR3 DNA is TGCGCCAGCAGCCAATCTCCAGGGTTGTCAGGGAACACTGAAGCTTTCTTT.

The V and J genes are TRBV4-1 and TRBJ2-3; 8 nucleotides align to TRBD2. Germline V gene sequence: CDR1 MGHRA, CDR2 YSYEKL. J lost 4 bases, V lost 4 bases, and 10 bases had no gene match. There are 16 residues in the CDR3. The CDR3 sequence is CASSRDSSGYADTQYF. CDR3 nucleotides: TGCGCCAGCAGCCGAGATTCTAGCGGGTATGCAGATACGCAGTATTTT.

This chain uses TRBV29-1 with TRBJ1-5; tentative D call: TRBD1 (5 bases). The V gene's germline CDR1 is SQVTM and CDR2 ANQGSEA. The CDR3 is made up of 14 amino acids. The V and J ends lost 3 bases and 3 bases respectively, with 12 bases between them. CDR3 in amino acids: CSVEAGGDNQPQHF. The DNA for the CDR3 is TGCAGCGTTGAGGCCGGGGGAGACAATCAGCCCCAGCATTTT.

The chain joins TRBV5-4 to TRBJ1-1; 8 bases match TRBD1. V dropped 4 bases and J dropped 1; count of bases not matched to a gene: 3. The CDR3 is 14 residues long. The germline CDR1 and CDR2 sequences are SGHNT and YYREEE (reference sequence). The CDR3 sequence: CASSRQGWNTEAFF. In DNA, the CDR3 is TGTGCCAGCAGCCGACAGGGGTGGAACACTGAAGCTTTCTTT.